This T cell receptor (beta chain) comes out of a study of shared clonotypes between healthy human individuals. Whole-study results and caveats: Few donors restricted represented genetic and exposure-history diversity. Lower generation probabilities were found for non-shared clonotypes than for those shared by all four donors.

Assay execution took place at the deep level. Repertoires were generated with immunoSEQ multiplex PCR, while TCRdb's copy carries only in-frame clones and drops some. Of 2,500,000 or so clones detected, roughly 92% appear once; the ten largest clones hold around 0.14%. A note on this clone: Its antigen remains unidentified. At the DNA level, this CDR3 is encoded by other sequences in the same sample as well.

The CDR3 consists of 15 residues. J was trimmed by 1 base and V by 6 bases; bases with no gene match: 5. CDR1 is MNHNY, CDR2 SVGAGI, per germline (reference sequence). The chain recombines TRBV6-6 with TRBJ1-2; TRBD1 agrees at 10 bases. The receptor was isolated from a young man in good health. Sequenced sample: naive CD4+ T cells sorted from blood. Sample subset: CD45RA+ positively selected. CDR3 DNA: TGTGCCAGCAGCCGTGGGGACAGGGGTAACTATGGCTACACCTTC. Protein sequence: CASSRGDRGNYGYTF.